These 22 T cell receptor beta chains share one sample of origin, sequenced in a study of blood T cells in healthy people across ages. A sample-barcoded 5' primer and a J-beta primer mix were used in a second PCR of roughly 6 to 11 cycles. TCRdb re-derived calls from the 5' RACE reads in MiXCR, one entry per CDR3 protein. The repertoire consists of about 590,000 distinct CDR3 sequences, with roughly 30% occurring once and the leading ten covering 15% to 17%. Sample: blood. The receptors here all came from a woman aged 80 or over in good health.

Details on this clonotype: A much larger clone differs from this one at a single base, so this may be a read error. The chain carries TRBV19 and TRBJ1-5; the match to TRBD1 covers 7 bases. Germline lookup yields CDR1 LNHDA and CDR2 SQIVND (reference sequence). CDR3 length: 13 amino acids. CDR3 sequence reads: CASAGQLNQPRHF. CDR3 sequence (DNA): TGTGCCAGTGCGGGACAGCTAAATCAGCCCCGGCATTTT.

This clonotype was detected many times. This sequence may be a read error, since a much larger clone differs from it by one base. The rearrangement joins TRBV19 to TRBJ2-1; 9 bases align to TRBD2. J gave up 6 bases and V 8 bases, and 5 bases lay outside the gene matches. The CDR3 spans 13 residues. Germline CDR1 is LNHDA and CDR2 is SQIVND (reference sequence). The CDR3 region has the DNA TGTGCCAGTGGAGCGGGGGGCGGCAATGAGCAGTTCTTC. Translated: CASGAGGGNEQFF.

This clonotype occurred many times. The chain combines TRBV18 with TRBJ2-6; D unresolved. The CDR3 is 14 residues long. The germline V and J ends were trimmed by 3 bases and 2 bases, with 5 bases remaining between them. Germline CDR1 KGHSH, CDR2 LQKENI. Here the CDR3 reads CASSPDAGANVLTF. The CDR3 DNA reads as TGTGCCAGCTCACCGGACGCTGGGGCCAACGTCCTGACTTTC.

Details on this clonotype: This may be a read error: a much more frequent sequence differs by one nucleotide. J is TRBJ1-5 and V is TRBV6-2 or TRBV6-3; TRBD1 matches 7 bases. The CDR3 has 17 residues. The V gene's germline CDR1 is MNHEY and CDR2 SVGEGT. The CDR3 DNA is TGTGCCTGCAGTTGGGACAGTTCCCAGGGTACCAATCAGCCCCAGCATTTT. Its protein is CACSWDSSQGTNQPQHF.

This clonotype was seen just once. The chain couples TRBV29-1 to TRBJ2-7; the D gene is possibly TRBD2 (6 bases). Germline CDR1 SQVTM, CDR2 ANQGSEA. V was cut by 3 bases and J by 3 bases, with 12 bases left in between. CDR3 length: 13 residues. The CDR3 is CSVEGGTLYEQYF. The CDR3 bases are TGCAGCGTTGAGGGGGGAACCCTCTACGAGCAGTACTTC.

The rearrangement links TRBV2 to TRBJ1-2; D remains unclear. Trimming removed 4 bases at V and 8 bases at J, with 11 bases between. Per the germline V gene, CDR1 is SNHLY and CDR2 is FYNNEI. CDR3 length: 12 amino acids. The CDR3 DNA follows: TGTGCCAGCAGTGCTCCGGGGAGCGGCTACACCTTC. It codes for CASSAPGSGYTF.

This clonotype was counted many times. The chain couples TRBV4-1 to TRBJ2-7, with TRBD1 identical over 12 bases. The germline V gene has CDR1 MGHRA and CDR2 YSYEKL. CDR3 size: 15 residues. With V trimmed by 3 bases and J by 5 bases, 5 bases remained unmatched. For the CDR3, the DNA is TGCGCCAGCAGCCAGGGGGACAGGGGGCGAAACGAGCAGTACTTC. It encodes CASSQGDRGRNEQYF.

Many counts were recorded for this clonotype. This chain uses TRBV12-3 or TRBV12-4 with TRBJ2-7, with 11 bases that match TRBD1. The V and J ends lost 4 bases and 4 bases, in that order; junction bases with no gene match: 12. The CDR3 length is 17 residues. The CDR3 region has the DNA TGTGCCAGCAGTTCACACGGAGGGACAGGGGGGGCGTACGAGCAGTACTTC. This encodes CASSSHGGTGGAYEQYF.

This clonotype was detected a few times. This sequence joins TRBV7-6 and TRBJ1-5, with a weak D call TRBD1 (5 bases). The V end was cut by 7 bases, the J end by 4 bases, with 14 bases between. This CDR3 spans 14 amino acids. The germline V gene encodes CDR1 SGHVS and CDR2 FNYEAQ. In DNA form, the CDR3 reads TGTGCCAGCACGGAGACAGCTTCGAATCAGCCCCAGCATTTT. Amino acid sequence: CASTETASNQPQHF.

This clonotype was counted ten times or more. The J gene is TRBJ1-1, the V gene TRBV6-1; TRBD1 might be the D (6 bases). The germline V gene has CDR1 MNHNS and CDR2 SASEGT. This CDR3 has 13 amino acids. V lost 7 bases, J lost 1 base, and 10 bases lay in between. CDR3 region: CASNKDRNTEAFF. The CDR3 DNA reads as TGTGCCAGCAATAAGGACAGGAACACTGAAGCTTTCTTT.

To note about this clonotype: This clone may be a read error of a much larger clone one base away. The chain links TRBV12-3 or TRBV12-4 to TRBJ2-3; 7 bases align to TRBD2. V trimming: 3 bases; J trimming: 7 bases; junction bases outside the gene matches: 7. The CDR3 sequence is 14 residues long. The CDR3 DNA reads as TGTGCCAGCAGTTTCGGGGGGACTCGAAATACGCAGTATTTT. Its protein is CASSFGGTRNTQYF.

This clonotype appeared many times. The gene calls are TRBV9 and TRBJ2-7; D unclear. Germline V gene lookup returns CDR1 SGDLS and CDR2 YYNGEE. The CDR3 extends over 12 amino acids. Deletions cut 1 base from V and 6 bases from J, with 8 bases between. CDR3 in DNA: TGTGCCAGCAGCGTACTCGGCGCCGAGCAGTACTTC. Protein sequence: CASSVLGAEQYF.

About this clonotype itself: A read error may be the cause here, since a much bigger clone is one base away. V gene TRBV6-1 combines with J gene TRBJ1-5; the D is unclear. The germline CDR1 and CDR2 sequences are MNHNS and SASEGT. The CDR3 is 15 amino acids. In DNA form, the CDR3 reads TGTGCCGGCAGTGAAAGGGTCACTCGGGGTCAGCCCCAGCATTTT. Protein product: CAGSERVTRGQPQHF.

The chain employs TRBV3-1 and TRBJ1-3, with D perhaps matching TRBD1 (6 bases). Germline V gives CDR1 LGHDT, CDR2 YNNKEL (reference sequence). V lost 3 bases, J lost 2 bases, and 8 bases lay in between. The length of the CDR3 is 14 residues. The CDR3 DNA sequence: TGTGCCAGCAGCCAGGGGGCAGCTGGAAACACCATATATTTT. This translates into CASSQGAAGNTIYF.

This clonotype was counted a few times. V usage is TRBV20-1 and J usage is TRBJ1-5; 7 positions match TRBD1. Germline-derived CDR1 and CDR2 are DFQATT and SNEGSKA (reference sequence). This CDR3 comprises 13 residues. The V segment lost 5 bases and the J segment 0 bases; nucleotides outside the gene matches: 1. The CDR3 DNA reads as TGCAGTGCTCGGGACAGTAGCAATCAGCCCCAGCATTTT. It is translated as CSARDSSNQPQHF.

This chain links TRBV7-9 with TRBJ2-7, with 8 bases lining up with TRBD2. Trimming cost V 5 bases and J 5 bases; bases outside gene matches: 11. Germline V lookup: CDR1 SEHNR, CDR2 FQNEAQ (reference sequence). This CDR3 spans 15 amino acids. The CDR3 DNA is TGTGCCAGCAGCGTAACGGGGGGGCCAGATAACGAGCAGTACTTC. It yields the protein CASSVTGGPDNEQYF.

This clonotype has a count of ten or more. The V gene is TRBV20-1, the J gene TRBJ2-5, with 9 bases identical to TRBD2. The V and J ends lost 2 bases and 7 bases, in that order; junction bases with no gene match: 8. This CDR3 is 14 amino acids long. In germline, CDR1 is DFQATT, CDR2 SNEGSKA (reference sequence). CDR3 nucleotide sequence: TGCAGTGCTAGAATCGGGCAAGCGGGAGGGACCCAGTACTTC. It is translated as CSARIGQAGGTQYF.

Worth noting for this clonotype: Relative to the germline gene, one junction end is altered; a read error may explain this. The V and J genes are TRBV6-5 and TRBJ1-2; 7 nucleotides match TRBD1. Germline V gene data show CDR1 as MNHEY and CDR2 as SVGAGI. This CDR3 contains 16 residues. CDR3 sequence (DNA): TGTGTCAGCAGTCGATCAGCCACAGGGGTTGACTATGGCTACACCTTC. Translating gives CVSSRSATGVDYGYTF.

The table lists this clonotype with many counts. The chain carries TRBV25-1 and TRBJ2-3, with D unresolved. Looked up from germline, CDR1 is MGHDK and CDR2 is SYGVNS. V was shortened by 1 base and J by 6 bases, with 8 bases between the two germline ends. The CDR3 runs to 13 residues. The CDR3 reads CASSEFGRDTQYF. The CDR3 coding sequence is TGTGCCAGCAGTGAATTCGGGCGGGATACGCAGTATTTT. Together with reference TRBV25-1 and TRBJ2-3, the CDR3 gives the full variable domain: EADIYQTPRYLVIGTGKKITLECSQTMGHDKMYWYQQDPGMELHLIHYSYGVNSTEKGDLSSESTVSRIRTEHFPLTLESARPSHTSQYLCASSEFGRDTQYFGPGTRLTVL.

This clonotype was seen repeatedly, ten times or more. The gene calls are TRBV7-2 and TRBJ2-5; TRBD2 aligns across 14 bases. The trim removed 3 bases at V and 4 bases at J, leaving 10 bases unmatched. There are 18 residues in the CDR3. CDR1 is SGHTA, CDR2 FQGNSA, per germline. CDR3 coding DNA: TGTGCCAGCAGCTTCCCACTCGGGACTAGCGGGGGTTCAGAGACCCAGTACTTC. This gives the protein CASSFPLGTSGGSETQYF.

The genes are TRBV30 and TRBJ2-5; TRBD2 agrees at 9 bases. Germline trimming cut 0 bases from V and 2 bases from J; bases unmatched to any gene: 7. The germline V gene has CDR1 GTSNPN and CDR2 SVGIG (reference sequence). The CDR3 extends over 16 amino acids. The CDR3 reads CAWSVYGTSSQETQYF. CDR3 in DNA: TGTGCCTGGAGTGTATATGGGACTAGCTCACAAGAGACCCAGTACTTC.

This clonotype was counted many times. V usage is TRBV29-1 and J usage is TRBJ1-1; the match to TRBD1 covers 7 bases. Germline CDR1 and CDR2: SQVTM and ANQGSEA. The ends lost 4 bases at V and 7 bases at J; junction bases unmatched: 9. The CDR3 is 13 residues long. The CDR3 bases are TGCAGCGTTGTTGGGGGGGGACAGCGTGAAGCTTTCTTT. Translated: CSVVGGGQREAFF.